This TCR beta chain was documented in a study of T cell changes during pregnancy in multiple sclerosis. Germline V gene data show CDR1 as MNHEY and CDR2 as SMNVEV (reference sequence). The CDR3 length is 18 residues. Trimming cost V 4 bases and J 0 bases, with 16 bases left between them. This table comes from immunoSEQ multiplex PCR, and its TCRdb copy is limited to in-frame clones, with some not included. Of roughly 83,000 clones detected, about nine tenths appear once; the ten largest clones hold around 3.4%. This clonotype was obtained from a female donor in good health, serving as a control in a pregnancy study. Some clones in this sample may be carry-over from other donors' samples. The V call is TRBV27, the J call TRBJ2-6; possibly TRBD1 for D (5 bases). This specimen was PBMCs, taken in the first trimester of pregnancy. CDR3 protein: CASSSAAGRNSGANVLTF. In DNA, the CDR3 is TGTGCCAGCAGTTCGGCGGCAGGGCGAAACTCTGGGGCCAACGTCCTGACTTTC.